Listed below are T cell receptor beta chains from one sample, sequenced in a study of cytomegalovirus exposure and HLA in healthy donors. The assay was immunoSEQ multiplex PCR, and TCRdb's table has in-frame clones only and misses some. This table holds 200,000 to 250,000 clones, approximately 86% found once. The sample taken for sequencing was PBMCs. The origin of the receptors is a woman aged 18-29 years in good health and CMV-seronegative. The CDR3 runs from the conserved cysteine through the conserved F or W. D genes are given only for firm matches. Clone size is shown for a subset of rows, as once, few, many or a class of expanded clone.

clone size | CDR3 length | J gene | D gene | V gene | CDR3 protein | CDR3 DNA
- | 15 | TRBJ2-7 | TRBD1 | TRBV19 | CASSISPGGSYEQYF | TGTGCCAGTAGTATATCCCCAGGGGGTTCCTACGAGCAGTACTTC
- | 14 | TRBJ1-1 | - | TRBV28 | CASSSSDSYTEAFF | TGTGCCAGCAGTTCGAGCGACAGCTACACTGAAGCTTTCTTT
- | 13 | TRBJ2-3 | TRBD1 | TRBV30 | CALKRTGGDTQYF | TGTGCCTTAAAGCGAACAGGGGGGGATACGCAGTATTTT
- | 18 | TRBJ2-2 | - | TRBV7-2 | CASSFGWRDLTGAGELFF | TGTGCCAGCAGCTTTGGTTGGCGGGACCTTACCGGGGCCGGGGAGCTGTTTTTT
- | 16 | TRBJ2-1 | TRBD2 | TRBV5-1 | CASSLRGLAGGDEQFF | TGCGCCAGCAGCTTGAGGGGACTAGCGGGAGGGGATGAGCAGTTCTTC
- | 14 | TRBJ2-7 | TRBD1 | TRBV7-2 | CASSRDRGSYEQYF | TGTGCCAGCAGCCGCGACAGGGGATCCTACGAGCAGTACTTC
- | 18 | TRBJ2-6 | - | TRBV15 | CATSRVITKTSGANVLTF | TGTGCCACCAGCAGAGTTATCACCAAGACTTCTGGGGCCAACGTCCTGACTTTC
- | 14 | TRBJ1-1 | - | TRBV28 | CASTPVGRSTEAFF | TGTGCCAGCACCCCGGTCGGTCGGAGCACTGAAGCTTTCTTT
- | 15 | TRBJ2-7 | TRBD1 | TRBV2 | CASWGIGTGSYEQYF | TGTGCCAGCTGGGGAATCGGGACAGGATCCTACGAGCAGTACTTC
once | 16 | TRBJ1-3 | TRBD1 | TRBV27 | CASSPATGSSGNTIYF | TGTGCCAGCAGTCCCGCGACAGGGAGCTCTGGAAACACCATATATTTT
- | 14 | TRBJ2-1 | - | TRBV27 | CATSWGAPASEQFF | TGTGCCACCTCCTGGGGAGCCCCCGCTTCGGAGCAGTTCTTC
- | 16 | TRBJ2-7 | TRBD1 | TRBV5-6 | CASSGGTGQYVYEQYF | TGTGCCAGCAGCGGTGGGACAGGTCAATACGTCTACGAGCAGTACTTC
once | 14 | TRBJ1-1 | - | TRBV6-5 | CASSYEGRRTEAFF | TGTGCCAGCAGTTACGAGGGAAGGCGCACTGAAGCTTTCTTT
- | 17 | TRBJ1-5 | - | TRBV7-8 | CASTRRSRSYSNQPQHF | TGTGCCAGCACCCGTCGGTCCAGGTCGTATAGCAATCAGCCCCAGCATTTT
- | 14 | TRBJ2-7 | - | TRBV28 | CASGTGDNPYEQYF | TGTGCCAGCGGCACTGGGGACAACCCTTACGAGCAGTACTTC
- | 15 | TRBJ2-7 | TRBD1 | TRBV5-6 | CASSYRQGEHYEQYF | TGTGCCAGCAGCTACAGACAGGGGGAACACTACGAGCAGTACTTC
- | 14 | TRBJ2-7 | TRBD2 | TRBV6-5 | CASSSGLAGAEQYF | TGTGCCAGCAGTTCGGGACTAGCGGGAGCCGAGCAGTACTTC
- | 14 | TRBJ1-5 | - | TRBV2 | CASSGSGLNQPQHF | TGTGCCAGCAGTGGGTCAGGGCTCAATCAGCCCCAGCATTTT
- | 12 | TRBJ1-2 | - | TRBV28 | CATSGFNYGYTF | TGTGCCACCTCAGGGTTTAACTATGGCTACACCTTC
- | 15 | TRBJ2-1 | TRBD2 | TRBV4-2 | CASSQDTGGPNEQFF | TGTGCCAGCAGCCAAGATACGGGAGGGCCTAATGAGCAGTTCTTC
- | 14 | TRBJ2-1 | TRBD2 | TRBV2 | CVSSRSGSYNEQFF | TGTGTCAGCAGTCGTAGCGGGAGTTACAATGAGCAGTTCTTC
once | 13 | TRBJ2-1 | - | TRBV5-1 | CASSLVLDNEQFF | TGCGCCAGCAGCTTGGTACTGGACAATGAGCAGTTCTTC
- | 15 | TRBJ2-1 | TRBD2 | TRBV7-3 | CASSLKSSGADEQFF | TGTGCCAGCAGCTTAAAGTCTAGCGGGGCGGATGAGCAGTTCTTC
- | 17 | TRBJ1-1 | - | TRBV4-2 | CASSQFPAEDLNTEAFF | TGTGCCAGCAGCCAATTCCCGGCGGAAGACCTGAACACTGAAGCTTTCTTT
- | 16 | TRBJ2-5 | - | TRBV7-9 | CASSPWQGGIQETQYF | TGTGCCAGCAGCCCCTGGCAGGGAGGTATCCAAGAGACCCAGTACTTC
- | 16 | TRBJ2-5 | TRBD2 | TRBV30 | CAWSVLAGGPRETQYF | TGTGCCTGGAGTGTACTAGCGGGAGGGCCTCGGGAGACCCAGTACTTC
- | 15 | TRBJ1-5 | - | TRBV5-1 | CASSPDSYSNQPQHF | TGCGCCAGCAGCCCCGACAGTTATAGCAATCAGCCCCAGCATTTT
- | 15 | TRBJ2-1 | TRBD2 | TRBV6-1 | CASTQRGRERDEQFF | TGTGCCAGCACCCAGCGTGGGCGGGAGAGGGATGAGCAGTTCTTC
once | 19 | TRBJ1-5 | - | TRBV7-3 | CASSLLRGLLDYSNQPQHF | TGTGCCAGCAGCTTATTAAGGGGCCTACTCGATTATAGCAATCAGCCCCAGCATTTT
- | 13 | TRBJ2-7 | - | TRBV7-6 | CASSLSGPYEQYF | TGTGCCAGCAGCTTGAGCGGACCCTACGAGCAGTACTTC
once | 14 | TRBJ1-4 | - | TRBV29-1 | CSAGTPSGGPYLFF | TGCAGCGCGGGGACCCCTTCCGGGGGGCCATATCTGTTTTTT
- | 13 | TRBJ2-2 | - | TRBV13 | CASSPESTGELFF | TGTGCCAGCAGCCCCGAGAGCACCGGGGAGCTGTTTTTT
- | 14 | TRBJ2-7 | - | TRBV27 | CASSLGRHGGEQYF | TGTGCCAGCAGTTTAGGAAGGCACGGGGGCGAGCAGTACTTC
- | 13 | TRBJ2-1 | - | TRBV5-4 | CASSLDRRDEQFF | TGTGCCAGCAGCTTGGACCGTAGAGATGAGCAGTTCTTC
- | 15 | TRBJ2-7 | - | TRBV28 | CASSSPALTGYEQYF | TGTGCCAGCAGTTCCCCAGCGCTGACGGGGTACGAGCAGTACTTC
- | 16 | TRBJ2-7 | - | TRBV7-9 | CASSLNLGQPSYEQYF | TGTGCCAGCAGCTTAAATCTAGGACAGCCCTCCTACGAGCAGTACTTC
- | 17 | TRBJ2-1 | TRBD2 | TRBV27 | CASSSDELAGVYNEQFF | TGTGCCAGCAGTTCAGACGAACTAGCGGGAGTTTACAATGAGCAGTTCTTC
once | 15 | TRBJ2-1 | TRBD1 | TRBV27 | CASSLDRVSYNEQFF | TGTGCCAGCAGTCTCGACAGGGTTTCCTACAATGAGCAGTTCTTC
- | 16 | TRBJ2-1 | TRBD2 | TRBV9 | CASSPGTSGRNNEQFF | TGTGCCAGCAGCCCCGGGACTAGCGGGAGGAACAATGAGCAGTTCTTC
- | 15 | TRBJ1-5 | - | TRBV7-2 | CASSLGSFGNQPQHF | TGTGCCAGCAGCTTAGGGAGTTTTGGGAATCAGCCCCAGCATTTT
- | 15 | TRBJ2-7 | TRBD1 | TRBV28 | CASSFGQVPSYEQYF | TGTGCCAGCAGCTTTGGACAGGTTCCCTCCTACGAGCAGTACTTC
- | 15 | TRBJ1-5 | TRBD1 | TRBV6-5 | CASSRGQGSNQSQHF | TGTGCCAGCAGCCGTGGACAGGGTAGCAATCAGTCCCAGCATTTT
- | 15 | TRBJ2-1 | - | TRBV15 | CATSRRGGVSNEQFF | TGTGCCACCAGCAGAAGAGGCGGGGTCTCCAATGAGCAGTTCTTC
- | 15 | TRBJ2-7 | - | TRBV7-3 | CASSLLLESGYEQYF | TGTGCCAGCAGCCTTCTCCTGGAGTCTGGCTACGAGCAGTACTTC
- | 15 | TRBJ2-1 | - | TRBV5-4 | CASSLVVGKENEQFF | TGTGCCAGCAGCTTGGTGGTGGGCAAAGAGAATGAGCAGTTCTTC
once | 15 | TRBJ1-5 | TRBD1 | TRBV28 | CASKNRDRVFQPQHF | TGTGCCAGCAAAAACCGGGACAGGGTTTTTCAGCCCCAGCATTTT
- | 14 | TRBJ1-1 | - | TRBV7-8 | CASSLGGGNTEAFF | TGTGCCAGCAGCTTAGGGGGGGGGAACACTGAAGCTTTCTTT
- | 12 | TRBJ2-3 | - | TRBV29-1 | CSVRISTDTQYF | TGCAGCGTTCGTATTAGCACAGATACGCAGTATTTT
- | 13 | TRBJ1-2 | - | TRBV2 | CASSEFINYGYTF | TGTGCCAGCAGTGAATTCATCAACTATGGCTACACCTTC
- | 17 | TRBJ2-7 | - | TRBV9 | CASSVRGRPNSSYEQYF | TGTGCCAGCAGCGTACGAGGGAGGCCCAATAGTTCCTACGAGCAGTACTTC
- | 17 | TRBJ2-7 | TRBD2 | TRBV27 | CASSPLAGRRPYYEQYF | TGTGCCAGCAGTCCACTAGCGGGAAGGCGACCTTACTACGAGCAGTACTTC
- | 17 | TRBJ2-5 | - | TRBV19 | CASSDRGSRPILETQYF | TGTGCCAGTAGCGACCGGGGATCGCGACCCATTTTGGAGACCCAGTACTTC
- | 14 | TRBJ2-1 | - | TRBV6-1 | CASHMRDIPWEQFF | TGTGCCAGCCATATGCGGGATATCCCTTGGGAGCAGTTCTTC
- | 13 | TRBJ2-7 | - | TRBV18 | CASSPGDTYEQYF | TGTGCCAGCTCTCCGGGAGATACCTACGAGCAGTACTTC
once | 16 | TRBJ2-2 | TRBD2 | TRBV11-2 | CASSLGLAGEAGELFF | TGTGCCAGCAGCTTAGGGCTAGCGGGAGAGGCCGGGGAGCTGTTTTTT